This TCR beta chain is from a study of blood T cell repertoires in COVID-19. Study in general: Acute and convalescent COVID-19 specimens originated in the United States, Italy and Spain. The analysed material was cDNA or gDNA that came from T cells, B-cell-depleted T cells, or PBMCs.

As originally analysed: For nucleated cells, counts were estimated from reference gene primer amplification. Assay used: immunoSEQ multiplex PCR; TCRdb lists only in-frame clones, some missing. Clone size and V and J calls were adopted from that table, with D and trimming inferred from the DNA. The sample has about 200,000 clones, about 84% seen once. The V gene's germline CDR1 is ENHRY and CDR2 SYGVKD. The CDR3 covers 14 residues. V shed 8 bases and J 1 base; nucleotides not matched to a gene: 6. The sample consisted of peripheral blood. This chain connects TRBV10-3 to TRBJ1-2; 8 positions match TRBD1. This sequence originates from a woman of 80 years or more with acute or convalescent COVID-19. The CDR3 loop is CAIAGTGSNYGYTF. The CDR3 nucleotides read TGTGCCATCGCCGGGACAGGTAGTAACTATGGCTACACCTTC.